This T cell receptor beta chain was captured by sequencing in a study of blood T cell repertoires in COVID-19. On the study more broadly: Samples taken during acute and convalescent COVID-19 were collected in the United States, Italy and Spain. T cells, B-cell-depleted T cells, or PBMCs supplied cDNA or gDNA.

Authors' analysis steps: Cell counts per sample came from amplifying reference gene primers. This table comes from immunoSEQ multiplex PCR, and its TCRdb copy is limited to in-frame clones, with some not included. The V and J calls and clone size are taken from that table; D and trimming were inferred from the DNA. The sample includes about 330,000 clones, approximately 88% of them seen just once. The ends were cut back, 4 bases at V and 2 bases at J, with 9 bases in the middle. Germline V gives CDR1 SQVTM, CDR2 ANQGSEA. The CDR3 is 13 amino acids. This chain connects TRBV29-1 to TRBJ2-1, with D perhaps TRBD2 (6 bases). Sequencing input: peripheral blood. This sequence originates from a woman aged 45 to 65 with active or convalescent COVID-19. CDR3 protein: CSVAGSAYNEQFF. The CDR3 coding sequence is TGCAGCGTTGCCGGGAGCGCCTACAATGAGCAGTTCTTC.